This paragraph reports one T cell receptor (beta chain). Its specificity is unknown. The sample originates from a study of cytomegalovirus exposure and HLA in healthy donors. V dropped 3 bases and J dropped 2; count of bases not matched to a gene: 6. CDR3 length: 15 amino acids. Germline values: CDR1 LGHNA, CDR2 YSLEER. PCR primers comprised 60 Vbeta and 13 Jbeta primers. Using immunoSEQ multiplex PCR, the repertoire was profiled, and TCRdb retains in-frame clones only, with some absent. Found here are under 150,000 clones, 75% to 90% of them singletons; the top ten hold around 8.1%. Study-wide results and caveats: Rarity held for most TCR sequences, but there were some public TCRs that occurred in many donors.

The sequencing sample was made of PBMCs. The chain combines TRBV4-3 with TRBJ2-7, with 8 bases lining up with TRBD1. The receptor's source is a woman aged 45-65 years in good health and CMV-seropositive. CDR3 protein: CASSQMPGQAYEQYF. In DNA form, the CDR3 reads TGCGCCAGCAGCCAGATGCCGGGACAGGCCTACGAGCAGTACTTC.